One sample yielded the 25 T cell receptor beta chains listed below, sequenced in a study of shared clonotypes between healthy human individuals. Method: immunoSEQ multiplex PCR; TCRdb's copy keeps in-frame clones and lacks some. This table has some 2,400,000 clones, approximately 95% appearing once. Sequenced material: naive CD4+ T cells sorted from blood. Subset in this sample: CD45RA+ positively selected. The receptors here all came from a man aged 18 to 30 in good health.

This rearrangement joins TRBV4-1 to TRBJ1-1, with unresolved D. The CDR3 is 20 amino acids. CDR1 MGHRA and CDR2 YSYEKL come from the germline V gene. Trimming shortened V by 0 bases and J by 3 bases, and 26 bases separated the two germline ends. CDR3 in DNA: TGCGCCAGCAGCCAAGAGAGTCCTTTTTACAATCGACCTCCGGACACTGAAGCTTTCTTT. Its protein is CASSQESPFYNRPPDTEAFF.

The chain joins TRBV5-4 to TRBJ2-5, with 8 bases lining up with TRBD1. V was clipped by 0 bases and J by 5 bases; unmatched bases: 9. The germline V gene encodes CDR1 SGHNT and CDR2 YYREEE (reference sequence). There are 16 residues in the CDR3. The CDR3 here is CASSLGSTGGRETQYF. The DNA of the CDR3 is TGTGCCAGCAGCTTGGGTAGCACAGGGGGGAGGGAGACCCAGTACTTC.

The chain couples TRBV6-1 to TRBJ2-7, with D maybe TRBD1 (5 bases). V was shortened by 7 bases and J by 2 bases, with 15 bases between the two germline ends. Germline CDR1 MNHNS, CDR2 SASEGT. CDR3 length equals 14 residues. The CDR3 loop is CASIAGLVPYEQYF. In nucleotides, the CDR3 is TGTGCCAGCATTGCAGGGTTGGTCCCCTACGAGCAGTACTTC.

The V call is TRBV10-3, the J call TRBJ2-5; D remains ambiguous. Trimming removed 6 bases from V and 5 bases from J, with 16 bases in between. The CDR3 has 14 amino acids. Germline lookup yields CDR1 ENHRY and CDR2 SYGVKD. CDR3 DNA: TGTGCCATCAGGGAATCTGGCTCTGGGGAGACCCAGTACTTC. Protein sequence: CAIRESGSGETQYF.

The chain recombines TRBV9 with TRBJ1-1, with D possibly matching TRBD1 (6 bases). The CDR3 length is 15 residues. Between the trimmed V and J ends, which lost 4 bases and 4 bases, there was a span of 17 bases. Germline CDR1 SGDLS, CDR2 YYNGEE. The CDR3, as DNA: TGTGCCAGCAGCCCTAGCGGGGGCCCGGGCACTGAAGCTTTCTTT. Protein: CASSPSGGPGTEAFF.

V is TRBV6-1 and J is TRBJ1-1; no definite D call. CDR3 length: 14 residues. Germline values: CDR1 MNHNS, CDR2 SASEGT. V lost 5 bases and J 0 bases, leaving 10 bases between the germline ends. CDR3 sequence reads: CASSPAAMNTEAFF. The CDR3 DNA follows: TGTGCCAGCAGTCCTGCAGCGATGAACACTGAAGCTTTCTTT.

This clone showed up just once. The chain has TRBV18 and TRBJ1-4; D is uncertain. Trimming took 5 bases from V and 0 from J, leaving 4 bases between them. The V gene's germline CDR1 is KGHSH and CDR2 LQKENI. This CDR3 has 13 amino acids. The CDR3 sequence: CASSAATNEKLFF. In DNA, the CDR3 is TGTGCCAGCTCAGCGGCAACTAATGAAAAACTGTTTTTT.

The chain employs TRBV6-8 and TRBJ1-3, with D possibly matching TRBD1 (6 bases). This CDR3 has 16 residues. Germline-derived CDR1 and CDR2 are MNHGY and SAAAGT. Between the trimmed V and J ends, which lost 11 bases and 0 bases, there was a span of 20 bases. Here the CDR3 reads CASIRGDSFSGNTIYF. For the CDR3, the DNA is TGTGCCTCCATTAGGGGGGATAGCTTCTCTGGAAACACCATATATTTT.

The chain recombines TRBV10-3 with TRBJ1-3; D remains ambiguous. V was shortened by 3 bases and J by 4 bases, with 13 bases between the two germline ends. The CDR3 is made up of 15 amino acids. Germline V gives CDR1 ENHRY, CDR2 SYGVKD. The CDR3, as DNA: TGTGCCATCAGTGATGGCAGACCTCTGGGAAACACCATATATTTT. Translating it yields CAISDGRPLGNTIYF.

The chain couples TRBV5-1 to TRBJ2-5, with 9 positions matching TRBD1. Trimming at V came to 2 bases and at J to 3 bases, leaving 8 bases not matched to a gene. Looked up from germline, CDR1 is SGHRS and CDR2 is YFSETQ. CDR3 length equals 16 residues. CDR3 in amino acids: CASSFAGTGREETQYF. CDR3 coding DNA: TGCGCCAGCAGCTTCGCCGGGACAGGGAGGGAAGAGACCCAGTACTTC.

This clone was counted a single time. This chain joins TRBV6-5 and TRBJ2-3, with TRBD1 identical over 8 bases. The V segment lost 2 bases and the J segment 3 bases; nucleotides outside the gene matches: 1. Germline CDR1 is MNHEY and CDR2 is SVGAGI. This CDR3 is 14 amino acids long. CDR3 in DNA: TGTGCCAGCAGTTACGACAGGGGAACAGATACGCAGTATTTT. As protein: CASSYDRGTDTQYF.

The chain has TRBV27 and TRBJ2-2; D is perhaps TRBD1 (6 bases). Germline values: CDR1 MNHEY, CDR2 SMNVEV (reference sequence). The CDR3 spans 16 residues. Trimming stripped 0 bases from V and 4 bases from J, with 12 bases between. Here the CDR3 reads CASSLSPGHFTGELFF. CDR3 bases: TGTGCCAGCAGTTTATCCCCGGGACACTTCACCGGGGAGCTGTTTTTT.

The rearrangement links TRBV6-6 to TRBJ2-5; 7 bases match TRBD2. Germline V gene sequence: CDR1 MNHNY, CDR2 SVGAGI (reference sequence). V was pared by 8 bases and J by 9 bases, with 6 bases of the junction left unmatched. The CDR3 has 11 residues. The CDR3 sequence is CASHGGWAQYF. CDR3 DNA: TGTGCCAGCCACGGGGGGTGGGCCCAGTACTTC.

This clone is a singleton in its sample. CDR3 region: CASSLAGQGVGAFF. In nucleotides, the CDR3 is TGTGCCAGCAGCTTAGCGGGACAGGGGGTTGGAGCTTTCTTT. The chain couples TRBV7-8 to TRBJ1-1; TRBD1 matches 11 bases. CDR1 is SGHVS, CDR2 FQNEAQ, per germline. V shed 0 bases, J shed 10 bases, and the junction held 4 bases outside the gene matches. The CDR3 totals 14 residues.

This chain joins TRBV6-1 and TRBJ1-3; no firm D call. The V and J ends lost 7 bases and 7 bases respectively, with 11 bases between them. Per the germline V gene, CDR1 is MNHNS and CDR2 is SASEGT. The CDR3 sequence is 12 residues long. The chain's CDR3 is CASIVGLNTIYF. The CDR3 DNA follows: TGTGCCAGCATAGTAGGGCTGAACACCATATATTTT.

The rearrangement links TRBV11-1 to TRBJ1-4; the match to TRBD1 covers 8 bases. This CDR3 has 17 residues. The V segment lost 5 bases and the J segment 1 base; nucleotides outside the gene matches: 9. Looked up from germline, CDR1 is SGHAT and CDR2 is FQDESV (reference sequence). CDR3 sequence (DNA): TGTGCCAGCAGCCCACGGACAGGGTCGGTAACTAATGAAAAACTGTTTTTT. It specifies CASSPRTGSVTNEKLFF.

This chain links TRBV11-2 with TRBJ2-3; TRBD2 matches at 12 bases. Germline CDR1 and CDR2: SGHAT and FQNNGV. This CDR3 spans 16 amino acids. Trimming removed 5 bases from V and 5 bases from J; junction bases left unmatched: 8. CDR3 nucleotide sequence: TGTGCCAGCAGCCTCACCGGGACTAGCGGGCAAGATACGCAGTATTTT. Translating gives CASSLTGTSGQDTQYF.

The chain is built from TRBV5-1 and TRBJ2-5; weak D call: TRBD1 (6 bases). V gave up 2 bases and J gave up 1 base, with 12 bases separating them. The CDR3 spans 15 residues. Germline V gene sequence: CDR1 SGHRS, CDR2 YFSETQ. DNA of the CDR3: TGCGCCAGCAGCTTCGGACAGCCCTTCCAAGAGACCCAGTACTTC. Translating gives CASSFGQPFQETQYF.

This chain links TRBV5-6 with TRBJ1-2, with 10 positions matching TRBD1. With 5 bases clipped from V and 7 bases from J, the junction kept 14 bases outside the gene matches. Germline V CDR1 and CDR2: SGHDT, YYEEEE. This CDR3 has 16 amino acids. The DNA of the CDR3 is TGTGCCAGCAGGAAAGCTTCCGGACAGGGGGTAGGTGGCTACACCTTC. It codes for CASRKASGQGVGGYTF.

This rearrangement joins TRBV6-1 to TRBJ2-1; 9 bases match TRBD2. The CDR3 sequence is 15 residues long. Germline CDR1 reads MNHNS; CDR2 reads SASEGT. With V trimmed by 1 base and J by 4 bases, 2 bases remained unmatched. CDR3: CASSEVSGGYNEQFF. The CDR3 DNA is TGTGCCAGCAGTGAAGTTAGCGGGGGTTACAATGAGCAGTTCTTC.

The chain couples TRBV5-4 to TRBJ1-1, with a tentative D call TRBD1 (5 bases). Germline V CDR1 and CDR2: SGHNT, YYREEE (reference sequence). Trimming shortened V by 1 base and J by 4 bases, and 14 bases separated the two germline ends. This CDR3 spans 15 amino acids. This CDR3 is CASSLSGGGGTEAFF. The CDR3 nucleotides are TGTGCCAGCAGCTTGTCGGGGGGAGGTGGCACTGAAGCTTTCTTT.

Points on this clone: Other DNA sequences in this specimen translate into the identical CDR3. The V and J genes are TRBV29-1 and TRBJ1-2; TRBD1 agrees at 11 bases. Per germline, CDR1 SQVTM and CDR2 ANQGSEA. This CDR3 comprises 13 residues. Trimming removed 6 bases from V and 8 bases from J; junction bases left unmatched: 8. In nucleotides, the CDR3 is TGCAGCGTCGGACAGGGGGCTGGCTACGGCTACACCTTC. Translating it yields CSVGQGAGYGYTF.

The chain couples TRBV6-1 to TRBJ2-5; 7 bases align to TRBD1. In germline, CDR1 is MNHNS, CDR2 SASEGT. The CDR3 has 14 residues. J was trimmed by 5 bases and V by 2 bases; bases with no gene match: 5. CDR3 amino acids: CASSEQGVMETQYF. CDR3 sequence (DNA): TGTGCCAGCAGTGAACAGGGGGTGATGGAGACCCAGTACTTC.

The chain joins TRBV7-2 to TRBJ2-3; D remains ambiguous. Trimming shortened V by 5 bases and J by 1 base, and 7 bases separated the two germline ends. CDR1 and CDR2 (germline): SGHTA, FQGNSA. The CDR3 is 13 residues long. The CDR3 region has the DNA TGTGCCAGCAGCCCCCCCGGCACAGATACGCAGTATTTT. Translating it yields CASSPPGTDTQYF.

The rearrangement links TRBV20-1 to TRBJ2-1; D is uncertain. CDR1 and CDR2 (germline): DFQATT, SNEGSKA (reference sequence). CDR3 length equals 10 residues. Trimming cost V 8 bases and J 13 bases, with 15 bases left between them. The CDR3 spells CSPQTLAQFF. In DNA form, the CDR3 reads TGCAGTCCCCAGACCCTGGCACAGTTCTTC.